This TCR beta chain was identified in a study of OX40 agonist ivuxolimab in advanced cancers. Study at large: People in dose escalation had one of these cancers: hepatocellular carcinoma, melanoma, renal cell or head and neck cancer.

This clone was recorded only once. Antigen specificity is unknown. General study findings and limits: CD4+ and CD8+ blood T cells expanded clonally by week 6 at 0.1 to 3.0 mg/kg.

Assay used: immunoSEQ multiplex PCR; TCRdb lists only in-frame clones, some missing. The sample records roughly 80,000 clones, 85% to 95% being singletons. Peripheral blood came from all dose cohorts at three timepoints. CDR1 and CDR2 from the germline V gene are SNHLY and FYNNEI. The CDR3 sequence is 15 residues long. The junction had 0 bases not matched to a gene; V was cut back by 0 bases and J by 0 bases. This sequence originates from an adult with an advanced solid tumor such as melanoma, head and neck, liver or kidney cancer. The specimen comprised CD4+ or CD8+ T cells sorted from blood, sampled in a trial of the OX40 agonist ivuxolimab. The chain uses TRBV2 and TRBJ2-3, with 7 bases that match TRBD2. The CDR3 reads CASSEAGGSTDTQYF. The DNA of the CDR3 is TGTGCCAGCAGTGAAGCGGGGGGGAGCACAGATACGCAGTATTTT.